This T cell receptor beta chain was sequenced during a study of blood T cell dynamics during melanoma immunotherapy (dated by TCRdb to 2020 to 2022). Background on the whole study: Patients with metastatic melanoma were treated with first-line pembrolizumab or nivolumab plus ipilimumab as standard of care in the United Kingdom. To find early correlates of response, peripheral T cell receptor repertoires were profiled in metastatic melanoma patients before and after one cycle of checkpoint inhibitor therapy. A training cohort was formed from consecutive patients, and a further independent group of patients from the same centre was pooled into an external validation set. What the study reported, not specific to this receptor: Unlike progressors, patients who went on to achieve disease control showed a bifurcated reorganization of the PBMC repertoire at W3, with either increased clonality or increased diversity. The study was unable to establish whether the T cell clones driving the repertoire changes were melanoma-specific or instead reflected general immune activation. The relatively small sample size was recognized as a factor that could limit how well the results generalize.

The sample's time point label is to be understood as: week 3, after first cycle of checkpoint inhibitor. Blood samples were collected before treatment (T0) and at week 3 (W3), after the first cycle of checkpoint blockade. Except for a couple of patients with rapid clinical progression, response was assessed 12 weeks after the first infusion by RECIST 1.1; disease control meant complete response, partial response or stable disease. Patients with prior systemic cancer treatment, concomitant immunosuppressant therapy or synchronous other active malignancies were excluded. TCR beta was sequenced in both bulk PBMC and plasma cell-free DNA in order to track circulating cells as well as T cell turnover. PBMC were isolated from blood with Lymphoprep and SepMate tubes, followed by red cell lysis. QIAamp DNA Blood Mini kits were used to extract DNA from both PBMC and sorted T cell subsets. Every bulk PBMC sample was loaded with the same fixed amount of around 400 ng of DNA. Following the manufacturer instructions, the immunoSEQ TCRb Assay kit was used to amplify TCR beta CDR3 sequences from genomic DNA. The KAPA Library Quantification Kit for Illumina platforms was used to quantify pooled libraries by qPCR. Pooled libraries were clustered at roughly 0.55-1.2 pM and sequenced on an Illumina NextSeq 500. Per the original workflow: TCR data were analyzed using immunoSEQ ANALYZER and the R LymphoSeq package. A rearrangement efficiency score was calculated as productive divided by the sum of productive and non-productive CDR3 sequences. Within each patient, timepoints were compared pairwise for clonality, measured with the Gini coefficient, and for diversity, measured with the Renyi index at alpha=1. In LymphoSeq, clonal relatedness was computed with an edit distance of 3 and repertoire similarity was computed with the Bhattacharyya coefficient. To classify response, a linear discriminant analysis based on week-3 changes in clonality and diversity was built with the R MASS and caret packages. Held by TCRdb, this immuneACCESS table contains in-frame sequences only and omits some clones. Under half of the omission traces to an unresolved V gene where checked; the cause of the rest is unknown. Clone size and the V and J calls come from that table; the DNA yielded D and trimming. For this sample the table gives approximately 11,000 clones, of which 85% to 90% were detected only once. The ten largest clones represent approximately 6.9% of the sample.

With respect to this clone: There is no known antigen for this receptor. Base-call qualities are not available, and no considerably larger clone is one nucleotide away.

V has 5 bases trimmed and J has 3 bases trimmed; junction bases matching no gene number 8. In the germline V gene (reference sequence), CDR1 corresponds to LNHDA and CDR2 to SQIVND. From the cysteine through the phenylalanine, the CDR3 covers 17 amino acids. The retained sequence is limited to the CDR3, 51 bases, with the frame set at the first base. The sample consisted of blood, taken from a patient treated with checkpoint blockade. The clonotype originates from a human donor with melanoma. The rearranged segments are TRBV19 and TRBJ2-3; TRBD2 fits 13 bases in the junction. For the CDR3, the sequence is CASSVSGTSGVTDTQYF. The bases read TGTGCCAGTAGTGTTTCTGGGACTAGCGGGGTAACAGATACGCAGTATTTT.